This passage covers 9 T cell receptor beta chains from one sample sequenced in a study of shared clonotypes between healthy human individuals. Data came from immunoSEQ multiplex PCR; TCRdb stores just in-frame clones and leaves some out. The profile covers about 1.5 million clones, with 98% appearing a single time and around 0.45% taken by the ten largest. Sequenced material: naive CD4+ T cells sorted from blood. Subset denoted: CD45RA+ positively selected. Receptor source: a man aged 30 to 39 in good health.

The chain employs TRBV6-1 and TRBJ2-1; 8 positions match TRBD2. J was trimmed by 7 bases and V by 7 bases; bases with no gene match: 12. This CDR3 is built from 15 residues. Germline-derived CDR1 and CDR2 are MNHNS and SASEGT. CDR3 nucleotide sequence: TGTGCCAGCATCCCGTATAGCGGGAAATTAAATGAGCAGTTCTTC. Residues: CASIPYSGKLNEQFF.

This chain uses TRBV2 with TRBJ2-7, with D tentatively TRBD2 (6 bases). The CDR3 covers 14 residues. Germline-derived CDR1 and CDR2 are SNHLY and FYNNEI. V lost 2 bases and J lost 7, with 15 bases in between. The CDR3: CASSERLALREQYF. In DNA, the CDR3 is TGTGCCAGCAGTGAACGGCTAGCGTTGAGGGAGCAGTACTTC.

The gene calls are TRBV9 and TRBJ1-4; TRBD1 aligns across 9 bases. CDR1 is SGDLS, CDR2 YYNGEE, per germline. CDR3 size: 14 residues. Trimming removed 4 bases from V and 8 bases from J; junction bases left unmatched: 6. The CDR3 sequence: CASSRGQGGEKLFF. In DNA form, the CDR3 reads TGTGCCAGCAGCCGGGGACAGGGCGGCGAAAAACTGTTTTTT.

This sequence joins TRBV19 and TRBJ2-7; TRBD1 might be the D (6 bases). The V gene's germline CDR1 is LNHDA and CDR2 SQIVND (reference sequence). V lost 1 base, J lost 5 bases, and 12 bases lay in between. CDR3 length equals 14 residues. CDR3: CASSIVGTQHEQYF. DNA for the CDR3: TGTGCCAGTAGTATAGTCGGGACACAGCACGAGCAGTACTTC.

A note on this clone: The same CDR3 is also encoded by other DNA sequences in this sample. This chain uses TRBV7-9 with TRBJ2-7; TRBD1 matches 7 bases. There are 14 residues in the CDR3. CDR1 and CDR2 from the germline V gene are SEHNR and FQNEAQ (reference sequence). V shed 3 bases and J 4 bases; nucleotides not matched to a gene: 6. Here the CDR3 DNA reads TGTGCCAGCAGCTTTCCGGGACAGACTTACGAGCAGTACTTC. Protein product: CASSFPGQTYEQYF.

The chain couples TRBV13 to TRBJ2-7, with 10 bases lining up with TRBD2. The J segment lost 3 bases and the V segment lost 2 bases, leaving 4 bases of the junction unmatched. This CDR3 spans 15 amino acids. Germline V gives CDR1 PRHDT, CDR2 FYEKMQ (reference sequence). CDR3 DNA sequence: TGTGCCAGCAGCTTACGTCGGACTAGCGGCTACGAGCAGTACTTC. Protein: CASSLRRTSGYEQYF. Complete variable domain (other parts from reference TRBV13 and TRBJ2-7): AAGVIQSPRHLIKEKRETATLKCYPIPRHDTVYWYQQGPGQDPQFLISFYEKMQSDKGSIPDRFSAQQFSDYHSELNMSSLELGDSALYFCASSLRRTSGYEQYFGPGTRLTVT.

The chain links TRBV28 to TRBJ2-7, with D perhaps TRBD1 (5 bases). V gave up 2 bases and J gave up 2 bases, with 10 bases separating them. In germline, CDR1 is MDHEN, CDR2 SYDVKM. The CDR3 has 14 amino acids. In nucleotides, the CDR3 is TGTGCCAGCAGTTTAAACAGGATGGCCTACGAGCAGTACTTC. Amino acid sequence: CASSLNRMAYEQYF.

The V gene is TRBV28, the J gene TRBJ2-5; a weak D match, TRBD1 (7 bases). The assigned J gene may be wrong: the sequence end matches TRBJ2-7 better. The CDR3 has 15 residues. Germline V CDR1 and CDR2: MDHEN, SYDVKM. CDR3 sequence: CASSLRGPGRYEQYF. CDR3 DNA sequence: TGTGCCAGCAGTTTAAGGGGGCCGGGGAGGTACGAGCAGTACTTC.

This clone appeared a single time. The V call is TRBV6-5, the J call TRBJ1-5; tentatively, D is TRBD1 (6 bases). Trimming pared 2 bases from V and 7 bases from J, leaving 12 bases between. Germline V gene data show CDR1 as MNHEY and CDR2 as SVGAGI. This CDR3 has 14 amino acids. CDR3 protein: CASSYPQGGQPQHF. Here the CDR3 DNA reads TGTGCCAGCAGTTACCCCCAAGGGGGGCAGCCCCAGCATTTT.